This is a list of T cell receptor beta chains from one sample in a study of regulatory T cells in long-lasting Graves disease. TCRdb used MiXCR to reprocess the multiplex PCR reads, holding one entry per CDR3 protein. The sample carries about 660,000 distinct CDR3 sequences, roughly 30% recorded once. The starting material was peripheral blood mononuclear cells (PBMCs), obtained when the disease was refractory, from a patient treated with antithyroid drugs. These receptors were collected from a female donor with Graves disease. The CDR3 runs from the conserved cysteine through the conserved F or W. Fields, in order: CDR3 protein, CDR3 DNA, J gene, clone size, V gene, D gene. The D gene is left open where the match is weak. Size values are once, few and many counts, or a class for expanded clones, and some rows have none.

CSARDATSYEQYF	TGCAGTGCTAGAGACGCAACCTCCTACGAGCAGTACTTC	TRBJ2-7	.	TRBV20-1	.
CASGLGSRDTEAFF	TGTGCTAGTGGTTTGGGGTCAAGGGACACTGAAGCTTTCTTT	TRBJ1-1	many	TRBV12-5	.
CATSDPRATPKLETQYF	TGTGCCACCAGTGATCCCCGGGCTACCCCGAAACTAGAGACCCAGTACTTC	TRBJ2-5	few	TRBV24-1	.
CASSLGAKPNTEAFF	TGTGCCAGCAGCTTAGGGGCGAAGCCCAACACTGAAGCTTTCTTT	TRBJ1-1	many	TRBV11-2	.
CSASIGGGGYGYTF	TGCAGTGCTAGCATCGGGGGAGGGGGTTATGGCTACACCTTC	TRBJ1-2	few	TRBV20-1	.
CSARASGSSVGTQYF	TGCAGTGCTAGAGCTAGCGGGAGTTCAGTCGGGACCCAGTACTTC	TRBJ2-5	.	TRBV20-1	TRBD2
CASSQTGAGANVLTF	TGTGCCAGCAGCCAGACAGGGGCTGGGGCCAACGTCCTGACTTTC	TRBJ2-6	few	TRBV11-3	TRBD1
CASRQPGTASATNEKLFF	TGTGCCAGTAGACAGCCCGGGACAGCAAGCGCAACTAATGAAAAACTGTTTTTT	TRBJ1-4	.	TRBV19	TRBD1
CSSRGLGNTEAFF	TGCAGTTCCAGGGGGCTCGGGAACACTGAAGCTTTCTTT	TRBJ1-1	many	TRBV20-1	TRBD1
CASSLGAGLTYNEQFF	TGTGCCAGCAGTTTAGGAGCGGGACTAACCTACAATGAGCAGTTCTTC	TRBJ2-1	.	TRBV12-3/TRBV12-4	TRBD2
CAWSRDNANTEAFF	TGTGCCTGGAGCCGGGACAATGCTAACACTGAAGCTTTCTTT	TRBJ1-1	.	TRBV30	.
CASSIKAGQAETQYF	TGTGCCAGCTCAATCAAGGCGGGGCAGGCAGAGACCCAGTACTTC	TRBJ2-5	.	TRBV18	.
CASSEEGVYTEAFF	TGTGCCAGCAGTGAAGAGGGTGTGTACACTGAAGCTTTCTTT	TRBJ1-1	many	TRBV6-1	.
CAWSAGNDGYTF	TGTGCCTGGAGTGCGGGAAACGATGGCTACACCTTC	TRBJ1-2	few	TRBV30	.
CASSLKGGYGYTF	TGCGCCAGCAGCTTGAAAGGAGGCTATGGCTACACCTTC	TRBJ1-2	.	TRBV5-1	.
CASSSGGATQYF	TGTGCCAGCAGCTCGGGCGGGGCGACCCAGTACTTC	TRBJ2-5	many	TRBV11-2	.
CASSLEASNYGYTF	TGCGCCAGCAGCTTGGAGGCCAGCAACTATGGCTACACCTTC	TRBJ1-2	.	TRBV5-1	.
CSVQGALAGELVF	TGCAGCGTCCAGGGGGCGTTGGCCGGGGAGCTGGTTTTT	TRBJ2-2	.	TRBV29-1	TRBD1
CSARDPHRADTEAFF	TGCAGTGCTAGAGATCCCCACAGGGCGGACACTGAAGCTTTCTTT	TRBJ1-1	once	TRBV20-1	.
CASSLGLGPATYEQYF	TGTGCCAGCAGCTTAGGACTAGGTCCTGCGACCTACGAGCAGTACTTC	TRBJ2-7	.	TRBV7-6	.
CASSLTGSYQETQYF	TGCGCCAGCAGCTTGACAGGATCGTACCAAGAGACCCAGTACTTC	TRBJ2-5	.	TRBV5-1	.
CASSPRQFRGRETQYF	TGCGCCAGCAGCCCAAGACAGTTTCGAGGGCGGGAGACCCAGTACTTC	TRBJ2-5	few	TRBV5-1	.
CASSPPLDSHVEGYTF	TGTGCCAGCAGTCCACCCCTAGACAGCCACGTGGAGGGCTACACCTTC	TRBJ1-2	.	TRBV7-9	.
CSASNRGDYGYTF	TGCAGTGCTAGTAACAGGGGAGACTATGGCTACACCTTC	TRBJ1-2	.	TRBV20-1	TRBD1
CASSQASHGYTF	TGTGCCAGCAGCCAGGCCTCCCACGGCTACACCTTC	TRBJ1-2	few	TRBV6-1	.
CSVDGTADYEQYF	TGCAGCGTGGACGGGACGGCAGACTACGAGCAGTACTTC	TRBJ2-7	.	TRBV29-1	.
CASSLQQDWGPGERDSPLHF	TGCGCCAGCAGCTTGCAACAGGACTGGGGGCCGGGTGAGAGAGATTCACCCCTCCACTTT	TRBJ1-6	few	TRBV5-1	.
CASSRLSGMDGYTF	TGTGCCAGCAGCCGGTTGTCAGGTATGGATGGCTACACCTTC	TRBJ1-2	.	TRBV16	.
CASSETPGRQPQHF	TGTGCCAGCAGTGAAACCCCGGGAAGGCAGCCCCAGCATTTT	TRBJ1-5	few	TRBV6-1	.
CATSRGIDEKLFF	TGTGCCACCAGCAGGGGGATTGATGAAAAACTGTTTTTT	TRBJ1-4	few	TRBV15	.
CASSEGGQRILAKNIQYF	TGTGCCAGCAGCGAGGGGGGTCAGCGGATCCTAGCCAAAAACATTCAGTACTTC	TRBJ2-4	.	TRBV9	.
CASSEAGQGWAQHF	TGTGCCAGCAGTGAAGCCGGACAGGGATGGGCCCAGCATTTT	TRBJ1-5	.	TRBV6-1	TRBD1
CASSDWDIGWPQHF	TGTGCCAGCAGCGACTGGGACATCGGTTGGCCCCAGCATTTT	TRBJ1-5	few	TRBV7-9	.
CATSDSGSGRETQYF	TGTGCCACCAGTGATTCGGGGAGCGGGAGAGAGACCCAGTACTTC	TRBJ2-5	few	TRBV24-1	TRBD2
CASSYRRQSAGYTF	TGTGCCAGCAGTTACCGGAGACAGTCGGCTGGCTACACCTTC	TRBJ1-2	few	TRBV6-5	.
CAISVGGGGTEAFF	TGTGCCATCAGTGTCGGAGGGGGAGGGACTGAAGCTTTCTTT	TRBJ1-1	.	TRBV10-3	.
CASSFPTTGGGQPQHF	TGTGCCAGCAGTTTTCCAACGACAGGGGGCGGTCAGCCCCAGCATTTT	TRBJ1-5	many	TRBV28	TRBD1